The clone carrying this T cell receptor (beta chain) has ten or more counts. The CDR3 loop spans 17 amino acids. The V gene's germline CDR1 is SGHDT and CDR2 YYEEEE. Trimming removed 4 bases from V and 1 base from J, with 19 bases in between. Amplified TCR beta CDR3 regions derived from RNA transcripts. Using the HTBI primer set, a first-round RT-PCR was run on the TCR CDR3. TCRdb fed the multiplex PCR reads into MiXCR, producing one record per CDR3 protein. The repertoire includes approximately 49,000 distinct CDR3 sequences, approximately 53% of them detected once, and under 35% sits in the top ten. This sample stems from a study of T cells in Graves' hyperthyroidism and ophthalmopathy. Over 18 months, lack of ophthalmopathy progression marked Graves' hyperthyroidism as stable. The hyperthyroidism patients had all been newly diagnosed, and their disease duration was under 2 months. Their ages ranged from 18 to 65 years. It was uncontrolled infection, other autoimmune disease, pregnancy or lactation that excluded patients.

The rearrangement joins TRBV5-6 to TRBJ2-3, with D tentatively TRBD2 (6 bases). Specimen: peripheral blood or thyroid tissue (not recorded which). This clonotype was sampled from a man between 18 and 35 years old with Graves' hyperthyroidism. The CDR3 DNA is TGTGCCAGCAGCACCTGGCGGGGACTGAAACGCACAGATACGCAGTATTTT. Encoded protein: CASSTWRGLKRTDTQYF.